Described below is a single T cell receptor beta chain sequence and its context. Its antigen is still unknown. Time point noted: sample taken at primary tumor resection. The donors were fewer than 80 patients with non-small cell lung cancer that was early-stage and untreated. Without sorting, whole RNA was sequenced from tumor, nontumor lung or frozen PBMC. MiXCR, run by TCRdb on the 5' RACE reads, gives a single entry per CDR3 protein. The sample consists of 9,000 to 9,500 distinct CDR3 sequences, 6.5% to 9% of them appearing once. The data derive from a study of spatial heterogeneity in lung cancer. Study details: Fewer alpha-chain than beta-chain sequences were consistently detected. Study conclusions and caveats: Tumor mutation count correlated with how many alpha and beta TCRs expanded intratumorally.

The clonotype comes from a male donor with early-stage non-small cell lung cancer. Material: lung tumor tissue, obtained at surgery.

CDR3 sequence reads: CASRNSLNQPQHF. The DNA for the CDR3 is TGTGCCAGCAGAAACAGTCTCAATCAGCCCCAGCATTTT. V is TRBV6-1 and J is TRBJ1-5; no definite D call. V lost 6 bases and J 3 bases, leaving 9 bases between the germline ends. Germline V CDR1 and CDR2: MNHNS, SASEGT. The CDR3 runs to 13 residues.